These 24 T cell receptor beta chains were all obtained from the same sample, sequenced in a study of early stage breast cancer tumors. Here immunoSEQ multiplex PCR was the method, and the copy in TCRdb shows in-frame clones only, minus some. The sample shows some 14,000 clones, about 80% of them seen only once. The specimen was normal breast tissue next to the tumor. Receptors were obtained from a person aged 50-59 years with breast cancer.

The V and J genes are TRBV5-6 and TRBJ2-4; 7 positions match TRBD1. Germline V gene sequence: CDR1 SGHDT, CDR2 YYEEEE. J was trimmed by 4 bases and V by 4 bases; bases with no gene match: 2. CDR3 length equals 13 residues. CDR3 nucleotides: TGTGCCAGCAGCGGGACAGCTAAAAACATTCAGTACTTC. This codes for CASSGTAKNIQYF.

The chain couples TRBV6-6 to TRBJ1-1; no clear D. CDR1 and CDR2 from the germline V gene are MNHNY and SVGAGI (reference sequence). Trimming left V 1 base short and J 6 bases short, with 3 bases between. CDR3 size: 11 residues. The CDR3 DNA reads as TGTGCCAGCAGTTACTTAGCTGAAGCTTTCTTT. It yields the protein CASSYLAEAFF.

The sample holds a few counts of this clone. The chain has TRBV18 and TRBJ1-1, with TRBD1 matching 8 bases. The germline V gene encodes CDR1 KGHSH and CDR2 LQKENI. The trim removed 4 bases at V and 2 bases at J, leaving 3 bases unmatched. The length of the CDR3 is 14 residues. Here the CDR3 DNA reads TGTGCCAGCTCACTCCAGGGGGCTAACACTGAAGCTTTCTTT. Amino acid sequence: CASSLQGANTEAFF.

The chain uses TRBV19 and TRBJ1-4; 9 bases are shared with TRBD1. CDR1 is LNHDA, CDR2 SQIVND, per germline (reference sequence). Trimming removed 7 bases from V and 6 bases from J; junction bases left unmatched: 6. The CDR3 totals 14 residues. The CDR3 DNA reads as TGTGCCAGTACCGAAACAGGGGGCGATGAAAAACTGTTTTTT. Translation: CASTETGGDEKLFF. Full variable domain (missing parts from reference TRBV19 and TRBJ1-4): DGGITQSPKYLFRKEGQNVTLSCEQNLNHDAMYWYRQDPGQGLRLIYYSQIVNDFQKGDIAEGYSVSREKKESFPLTVTSAQKNPTAFYLCASTETGGDEKLFFGSGTQLSVL.

In DNA form, the CDR3 reads TGTGCCATCAGTGTGGTAGGGGAAAGCACAGATACGCAGTATTTT. As protein: CAISVVGESTDTQYF. The chain combines TRBV10-3 with TRBJ2-3, with D tentatively TRBD1 (5 bases). The germline CDR1 and CDR2 sequences are ENHRY and SYGVKD. Trimming took 4 bases from V and 0 from J, leaving 11 bases between them. The CDR3 runs to 15 residues.

Only one count was recorded for this clone. The chain combines TRBV6-5 with TRBJ2-5; D perhaps matches TRBD2 (5 bases). V gave up 6 bases and J gave up 5 bases, with 7 bases separating them. The germline V gene has CDR1 MNHEY and CDR2 SVGAGI. The CDR3 totals 11 residues. The CDR3 protein is CASSSGETQYF. DNA for the CDR3: TGTGCCAGCAGCTCGGGGGAGACCCAGTACTTC.

The chain links TRBV5-1 to TRBJ1-5; D unresolved. Trimming removed 0 bases at V and 0 bases at J, with 4 bases between. Germline V gene sequence: CDR1 SGHRS, CDR2 YFSETQ. The CDR3 loop spans 14 amino acids. The CDR3 loop reads CASSLGHSNQPQHF. In DNA, the CDR3 is TGCGCCAGCAGCTTGGGGCATAGCAATCAGCCCCAGCATTTT. Together with reference TRBV5-1 and TRBJ1-5, the CDR3 gives the full variable domain: KAGVTQTPRYLIKTRGQQVTLSCSPISGHRSVSWYQQTPGQGLQFLFEYFSETQRNKGNFPGRFSGRQFSNSRSEMNVSTLELGDSALYLCASSLGHSNQPQHFGDGTRLSIL.

J is TRBJ2-7 and V is TRBV4-3; TRBD2 matches at 14 bases. Germline CDR1 and CDR2: LGHNA and YSLEER. The CDR3 covers 15 residues. V gave up 3 bases and J gave up 5 bases; unmatched junction bases: 3. Written as DNA, the CDR3 is TGCGCCAGCAGCCACGGGACTAGCGGGAGAAACGAGCAGTACTTC. Its translation: CASSHGTSGRNEQYF.

The rearrangement links TRBV27 to TRBJ2-3; TRBD1 or TRBD2 may be the D gene (5 bases each). With 2 bases removed from V and 15 bases from J, the gap between germline ends came to 18 bases. Germline values: CDR1 MNHEY, CDR2 SMNVEV (reference sequence). There are 13 residues in the CDR3. Here the CDR3 reads CASSLKGTDPLYF. CDR3 in DNA: TGTGCCAGCAGTTTAAAGGGGACCGACCCATTATATTTT.

Written as DNA, the CDR3 is TGTGCCAGCAGCCGTATAGCGGAAACTATCGGAAGCTACAATGAGCAGTTCTTC. Translation gives CASSRIAETIGSYNEQFF. The chain employs TRBV11-2 and TRBJ2-1; the D gene is possibly TRBD2 (6 bases). This CDR3 comprises 18 residues. V shed 5 bases and J shed 3 bases, with 23 bases lying between them. Germline CDR1 and CDR2: SGHAT and FQNNGV. Variable domain in full (rest from reference TRBV11-2 and TRBJ2-1): EAGVAQSPRYKIIEKRQSVAFWCNPISGHATLYWYQQILGQGPKLLIQFQNNGVVDDSQLPKDRFSAERLKGVDSTLKIQPAKLEDSAVYLCASSRIAETIGSYNEQFFGPGTRLTVL.

The V gene is TRBV5-1, the J gene TRBJ1-4; perhaps TRBD1 as D (5 bases). This CDR3 contains 16 residues. V lost 0 bases, J lost 8 bases, and 17 bases lay in between. Germline CDR1 and CDR2: SGHRS and YFSETQ. CDR3 in amino acids: CASSLAPGKVGEKLFF. The CDR3 DNA reads TGCGCCAGCAGCTTGGCCCCAGGGAAGGTGGGAGAAAAACTGTTTTTT.

The chain is built from TRBV19 and TRBJ2-3, with D perhaps matching TRBD2 (5 bases). The CDR3 covers 17 residues. Germline V gene sequence: CDR1 LNHDA, CDR2 SQIVND (reference sequence). Trimming pared 7 bases from V and 2 bases from J, leaving 22 bases between. The DNA for the CDR3 is TGTGCCAGTACCTCCGAGAGAGCGGTGACCTACACAGATACGCAGTATTTT. It codes for CASTSERAVTYTDTQYF.

V gene TRBV30 combines with J gene TRBJ2-7; the D gene is possibly TRBD2 (5 bases). V dropped 3 bases and J dropped 3 bases, with 12 bases sitting between them. The CDR3 contains 13 residues. Per the germline V gene, CDR1 is GTSNPN and CDR2 is SVGIG (reference sequence). The CDR3 protein is CAWRGEGNYEQYF. CDR3 in DNA: TGTGCCTGGAGGGGAGAGGGAAACTACGAGCAGTACTTC.

The chain couples TRBV29-1 to TRBJ2-7; TRBD1 or TRBD2 may be the D gene (5 bases each). CDR1 SQVTM and CDR2 ANQGSEA come from the germline V gene. The V end was cut by 7 bases, the J end by 4 bases, with 17 bases between. There are 13 residues in the CDR3. This chain's CDR3 is CSAVPGPSYEQYF. The CDR3 bases are TGCAGCGCCGTGCCGGGACCATCATACGAGCAGTACTTC.

This clone was seen only a few times. The chain is built from TRBV18 and TRBJ1-5, with D perhaps TRBD1 (5 bases). V lost 3 bases, J lost 4 bases, and 13 bases lay in between. The germline CDR1 and CDR2 sequences are KGHSH and LQKENI. The CDR3 runs to 15 residues. The CDR3 DNA follows: TGTGCCAGCTCACCCCTAGGACAAACAAATCAGCCCCAGCATTTT. Translated: CASSPLGQTNQPQHF.

The chain is built from TRBV27 and TRBJ1-1; D might be TRBD1 (6 bases). Trimming cost V 5 bases and J 8 bases, with 15 bases left between them. Germline assignment: CDR1 MNHEY and CDR2 SMNVEV (reference sequence). There are 13 residues in the CDR3. The CDR3 spells CASSAAGGPEAFF. For the CDR3, the DNA is TGTGCCAGCAGTGCCGCCGGGGGCCCGGAAGCTTTCTTT.

There are a few counts of this clone. The chain joins TRBV6-1 to TRBJ2-2, with 14 bases lining up with TRBD2. The length of the CDR3 is 18 residues. Germline assignment: CDR1 MNHNS and CDR2 SASEGT. The trim removed 4 bases at V and 8 bases at J, leaving 12 bases unmatched. CDR3 coding DNA: TGTGCCAGCAGTGCCTCGACTAGCGGGAGGGTCTGGATTGGGGAGCTGTTTTTT. Encoded protein: CASSASTSGRVWIGELFF.

The J gene is TRBJ1-5, the V gene TRBV28; TRBD1 is a possible D gene (6 bases). V was trimmed by 6 bases and J by 5 bases, leaving 14 bases between them. The CDR3 consists of 14 residues. CDR1 is MDHEN and CDR2 is SYDVKM in the germline V gene. This CDR3 is CASRPNREHQPQHF. The CDR3 DNA reads TGTGCCAGCAGACCCAACAGGGAGCATCAGCCCCAGCATTTT.

This clone occurred a few times. The chain has TRBV19 and TRBJ2-7, with TRBD2 identical over 10 bases. V dropped 6 bases and J dropped 5; count of bases not matched to a gene: 7. Looked up from germline, CDR1 is LNHDA and CDR2 is SQIVND (reference sequence). This CDR3 comprises 14 residues. This CDR3 is CASRPGTSAHEQYF. Here the CDR3 DNA reads TGTGCCAGTAGACCCGGGACTAGCGCCCACGAGCAGTACTTC.

The V gene is TRBV19, the J gene TRBJ1-2; D gene uncertain. This CDR3 is built from 12 residues. V shed 3 bases and J shed 3 bases, with 5 bases lying between them. The germline CDR1 and CDR2 sequences are LNHDA and SQIVND (reference sequence). The CDR3 DNA is TGTGCCAGTAGTATGGCGGACTATGGCTACACCTTC. Residues: CASSMADYGYTF.

The chain uses TRBV11-2 and TRBJ2-7; 8 positions agree with TRBD1. This CDR3 spans 15 amino acids. The germline CDR1 and CDR2 sequences are SGHAT and FQNNGV. With 7 bases clipped from V and 3 bases from J, the junction kept 11 bases outside the gene matches. CDR3 region: CASNWGTGLFYEQYF. Written as DNA, the CDR3 is TGTGCCAGCAATTGGGGGACAGGATTATTCTACGAGCAGTACTTC. Together with reference TRBV11-2 and TRBJ2-7, the CDR3 gives the full variable domain: EAGVAQSPRYKIIEKRQSVAFWCNPISGHATLYWYQQILGQGPKLLIQFQNNGVVDDSQLPKDRFSAERLKGVDSTLKIQPAKLEDSAVYLCASNWGTGLFYEQYFGPGTRLTVT.

V gene TRBV27 combines with J gene TRBJ1-5; 9 bases are shared with TRBD1. This CDR3 is built from 16 residues. CDR1 MNHEY and CDR2 SMNVEV come from the germline V gene (reference sequence). V was clipped by 4 bases and J by 1 base; unmatched bases: 5. The CDR3 DNA is TGTGCCAGCAGTTCCGGGACAGGGTTCAGCAATCAGCCCCAGCATTTT. As protein: CASSSGTGFSNQPQHF.

This clone was found once. V usage is TRBV10-3 and J usage is TRBJ2-2; possible D gene TRBD1, 5 bases. Trimming took 5 bases from V and 1 from J, leaving 11 bases between them. The CDR3 totals 15 residues. The germline CDR1 and CDR2 sequences are ENHRY and SYGVKD. The CDR3: CAISLGALNTGELFF. The DNA for the CDR3 is TGTGCCATCAGTCTAGGGGCATTGAACACCGGGGAGCTGTTTTTT.

The CDR3 DNA sequence: TGCGCCAGCAGCCAAGGAGGAGGGAGGGCTGCCTACGAGCAGTACTTC. It is translated as CASSQGGGRAAYEQYF. This chain links TRBV4-3 with TRBJ2-7; 7 bases are shared with TRBD2. The germline CDR1 and CDR2 sequences are LGHNA and YSLEER. Trimming at V came to 1 base and at J to 2 bases, leaving 8 bases not matched to a gene. CDR3 length: 16 residues.